This TCR beta chain was recovered during a study of cytomegalovirus exposure and HLA in healthy donors (TCRdb year 2017). Study-wide context: In an earlier analysis of 450 to 750 of the donors, around 300 Gb of sequence data and 117 million unique TCR beta sequences from about 190 million T cells were reported. An early release covering roughly 600 HLA-typed donors comprised approximately 300 gigabases of sequencing data and 85 million to 100 million unique TCR sequences. Of the 398 genotyped donors, 81% were placed in the genetic ancestry cluster associated with self-reported Caucasian donors. The aim of the study was to test whether cataloging public T cell receptors could identify signatures of past pathogen exposure. The study profiled the T cell repertoires of under 850 subjects by immunosequencing and related them to cytomegalovirus serostatus. Along with the roughly 700-subject first cohort, a separate validation cohort of over a hundred different subjects was used. To predict cytomegalovirus infection status, the study combined high-throughput TCR immunosequencing, statistical association of individual TCRs with disease status, and machine learning. A later analysis re-analyzed previously published TCR beta repertoires from roughly 690 donors and added high-resolution HLA genotyping to study TCR occurrence patterns. Rather than drawing on any new phenotypic data, the later analysis identified candidate immune exposures from TCR beta sequences and the way those sequences occurred across donors. An earlier analysis of 587 of the donors used high-throughput TCR beta sequencing to judge whether each TCR beta V gene segment behaved as functional or pseudogenic. Alongside the repertoire data, information on donor age, sex, ethnicity and CMV serostatus was compiled. In a later genetic analysis, genome-wide SNP genotypes for 398 of the 666 donors were used, and that subset was treated as a discovery cohort. All discovery cohort repertoires had been generated using a single sequencing platform. Class I and class II HLA loci were covered by the typing at four-digit resolution. Typing coverage differed by locus: A, B, C, DRB1 and DQB1 were typed in roughly 620-630 donors, DQA1 in about 510, DPA1 in around 600, and DPB1 in about 450. About five DR-DQ haplotypes were handled as single units for association and clustering because linkage in the cohort was strong. Among some 400 genotyped donors of the cohort, an average of approximately 230,000 unique TCR beta nucleotide sequences were sequenced per donor, roughly a sixth of them non-productive.

The germline V gene (reference sequence) supplies CDR1 LNHDA and CDR2 SQIVND. Trimming costs V 1 base and J 7 bases, and their ends lie 11 bases apart. From the cysteine through the phenylalanine, the CDR3 covers 14 amino acids. The entry retains the CDR3 DNA only, 42 bases that are in frame from base 1. This clone was seen a single time. The target of this receptor is not known. Base qualities are missing; no much larger clone stands one base away. The investigation overall reported the following: A later analysis associated about 17,000 TCR beta sequences with specific HLA alleles at a false discovery rate of 0.05. Most TCR sequences were observed very rarely across donors, whereas some public TCRs were present in many individuals. Broadly in line with IMGT annotations, most TCR beta V segments showed up in productive rearrangements about 87% or about 30% of the time in an earlier analysis of under 700 of the donors. According to a later analysis, parvovirus B19, influenza, CMV and Epstein-Barr virus appeared linked to several top co-occurrence clusters. The classifier was reported to diagnose cytomegalovirus status with high specificity and sensitivity in both the original cohort and the validation cohort. In a later analysis, most CMV-associated TCR beta chains were found to appear HLA-restricted, with HLA associations seemingly driven largely by CMV exposure. In a later genetic analysis, a missense DCLRE1C variant was associated with V-gene and J-gene trimming of TCR beta chains, and the association was replicated in an independent cohort. Sequencing depth was assumed to be roughly uniform across donors in the presence/absence analyses, though that assumption may not hold. A cluster of highly shared sequence variants was judged likely to represent a technical artifact of the sequencing pipeline. Strong co-occurrence of HLA alleles, especially DR and DQ, made assigning TCR associations to individual alleles difficult. In a later analysis, the rate of TCR association differed among HLA loci, with DRB1 alleles having the most associated TCRs and HLA-C alleles having the fewest. Only TCR beta chains were sequenced in this cohort, and the absence of alpha or paired-chain data limited detectable features. CMV serostatus was the only immune exposure information available for the cohort. A total of roughly 160 TCR beta chains were listed by the study as associated with cytomegalovirus. Some IMGT-functional V segments, including TRBV6-2 and TRBV6-3, could not be told apart with the 87-base-pair reads, so those segments were excluded. A further reported finding was that TCR beta sequences accurately predicted the HLA-A and HLA-B alleles for most subjects in the first cohort. The earlier analysis of nearly 600 of the donors excluded fewer than 20 rarely observed V segments, including chromosome 9 orphons, because counts were too low. Because some donors lacked HLA typing at each locus, the association tests relied only on the typed subset. Correlated functional status among segregating V segments might be attributable to linkage disequilibrium, but an unknown experimental factor could not be ruled out. A few of the identified cytomegalovirus-associated TCR beta chains were confirmed in vitro to be specific for cytomegalovirus antigens. A later genetic analysis reported fewer N-insertions in productive TCRs among donors in an Asian-associated ancestry cluster than the roughly 690-donor mean. It was suggested by the authors that the approach could potentially be generalized to other disease states and immunological phenotypes. In a later analysis, HLA-associated TCR beta chains showed more clonal expansion and lower generation probabilities than non-associated chains that were equally common.

The library came from the immunoSEQ multiplex PCR assay. A mixture of 60 forward primers for TCR Vbeta segments and 13 reverse primers for TCR Jbeta segments was used in the multiplex PCR. Amplification of the CDR3 region of rearranged TCR beta genes was performed with a multiplex PCR assay on genomic DNA. The amplified TCR beta libraries were sequenced on the Illumina HiSeq System as 87-base-pair reads. The authors' pipeline ran thus. A later analysis counted tens of millions of unique TCR beta chains across the approximately 700 repertoires, and 9 million to 14 million of these chains were shared by at least two donors. Raw reads were error-corrected and collapsed into unique sequences with a nearest-neighbor algorithm that merged closely related sequences to remove PCR and sequencing errors. CDR3 sequences were aligned to IMGT reference sequences to assign V, D and J gene segments. For a sequence to be retained, a match of at least six nucleotides to both a V gene segment and a J gene segment was required. A rearrangement was called productive if the CDR3 had no stop codons and remained in frame with V and J, and every other rearrangement was called non-productive. Following IMGT convention, CDR3 was defined as the stretch from the second conserved V-encoded cysteine to the conserved J-encoded phenylalanine. In an earlier analysis of just under 600 of the donors, sequences lacking an unambiguous match to a single V gene segment were excluded. An earlier analysis of around 600 of the donors classified V segments as functional when productive rearrangements were above 56.7% and as segregating when the standard deviation between donors was above 5%. To diagnose cytomegalovirus status from the catalog of TCR beta chain sequences, a statistical classification framework was built. A later analysis assigned V and J genes by comparing TCR nucleotide sequences with IMGT/GENE-DB human TR gene sequences. Using the TCRdist pipeline, a later analysis assigned CDR3 sequences along with most-parsimonious VDJ recombination scenarios. In a later analysis, each TCR beta chain was defined by its CDR3 amino acid sequence together with its V-gene family, and reads lacking a unique V-gene family were excluded. To address suspected cross-contamination and a sequencing artifact, a later analysis removed around 590 highly shared, low-generation-probability nucleotide sequences. For each public chain, a later analysis derived a clonal expansion index from normalized ranks of inferred template counts within each repertoire. In a later analysis, generation probabilities were computed with a VDJ recombination model fitted to out-of-frame rearrangements, and the resulting probabilities were checked against IGoR. A later analysis scored TCR-TCR, TCR-HLA and TCR-CMV co-occurrence with hypergeometric tests, applying a repertoire-size bias correction to TCR pairs. In a later analysis, false discovery rates were estimated by permuting HLA or CMV assignments 20 times. A later analysis grouped co-occurring TCRs with DBSCAN, adding TCRdist sequence similarity when clustering within HLA-allele-positive subsets. For co-occurrence clustering, repertoires with fewer than 30,000 or more than 120,000 public chains were excluded, along with a handful of repertoires with anomalous nucleotide sharing. TCRdb retrieved this table from immuneACCESS and kept in-frame rearrangements only. Not all clones are present; in checked studies, unresolved V genes account for under half, and no reason is known for the remainder. That table gives V, J and clone size, and the DNA gave D and trimming. Within this sample are approximately 150,000 clones, with 66% of them counted one time only. Under 7.5% of the sample is held by the ten biggest clonotypes.

The cohort consisted of approximately 690 healthy bone marrow donors. At the time of sampling, every cohort member was nominally healthy, though immune exposures that went unrecorded were likely present. The donor was CMV seronegative and was included in the group of a few hundred seronegative cohort members. Every donor gave a peripheral blood sample, and the peripheral blood mononuclear cells from that sample were used for TCR beta sequencing. The Qiagen DNeasy Blood Extraction Kit was used to extract genomic DNA from the blood cell samples. The specimen sequenced was PBMCs. The receptor was isolated from a woman aged 60-75 years in good health and CMV-seronegative. The chain is assembled from TRBV19 and TRBJ2-1; the D gene is possibly TRBD2, with 6 bases matching. The CDR3 protein is CASSIGGGRNEQFF. The DNA sequence reads TGTGCCAGTAGTATAGGTGGGGGGAGGAATGAGCAGTTCTTC.